The subject of this entry is one T cell receptor beta chain. Original methodology: Amplified reference gene primers provided the basis for estimating nucleated cell counts. Clones were read by immunoSEQ multiplex PCR, and TCRdb kept only the in-frame ones, dropping some. V and J calls and clone size are as listed in that table; D and trimming were resolved from the DNA. The sample has 200,000 or so clones; 70% to 90% are singletons. The data are from a study of blood T cell repertoires in COVID-19. At the level of the study: T cells, B-cell-depleted T cells, or PBMCs supplied cDNA or gDNA.

Germline V lookup: CDR1 SGHDT, CDR2 YYEEEE. The CDR3 contains 16 residues. Trimming removed 2 bases from V and 5 bases from J; junction bases left unmatched: 6. The sequencing sample was made of peripheral blood. The clonotype was recovered from a human donor with active or convalescent COVID-19. The donor label of this sample is uncertain. This chain links TRBV5-6 with TRBJ2-2; 10 bases agree with TRBD2. The CDR3 region has the DNA TGTGCCAGCAGCTTTTACGAGACTAGCGGGACCGGGGAGCTGTTTTTT. Its translation is CASSFYETSGTGELFF.